The 3 T cell receptor beta chains presented below share a single source sample, sequenced in a study of human T cells and chemical hapten exposure. As for time point: patch test 1, 2 weeks after DPC sensitization. Treatment noted: therapeutic diphenylcyclopropenone sensitization with weekly scalp DPC. TCRdb re-called the RACE reads with MiXCR, one entry per CDR3 protein. The repertoire holds around 99,000 distinct CDR3 sequences, under 15% seen once, with less than 2.5% in the top ten. This material consisted of whole blood, taken in connection with sensitization to the hapten diphenylcyclopropenone (DPC). All receptors come from a woman in her thirties or forties with alopecia areata. Some clones in this sample may be carry-over from other donors' samples.

This chain links TRBV27 with TRBJ1-2, with 7 bases aligning to TRBD1. Looked up from germline, CDR1 is MNHEY and CDR2 is SMNVEV (reference sequence). The length of the CDR3 is 13 residues. After removal of 6 bases from V and 5 bases from J, the junction contained 6 bases not matched to a gene. The CDR3 DNA is TGTGCCAGCAGATTTGGACAGGCATATGGCTACACCTTC. Its protein product is CASRFGQAYGYTF.

This clonotype was seen at least ten times. The chain recombines TRBV7-8 with TRBJ1-1, with D possibly matching TRBD1 (5 bases). The CDR3 has 15 amino acids. The V gene's germline CDR1 is SGHVS and CDR2 FQNEAQ. Trimming cost V 4 bases and J 0 bases, with 12 bases left between them. The CDR3 DNA is TGTGCCAGCAGCTCAACAGGTTTCATGAACACTGAAGCTTTCTTT. It specifies CASSSTGFMNTEAFF.

Only a few counts were recorded for this clonotype. The chain employs TRBV6-1 and TRBJ2-6, with a possible D match to TRBD1 (5 bases). The CDR3 sequence is 15 residues long. Germline lookup yields CDR1 MNHNS and CDR2 SASEGT. The V gene lost 7 bases and the J gene lost 0 bases, with 10 bases spanning the gap. This CDR3 reads CASTRQTSGANVLTF. The CDR3 region has the DNA TGTGCCAGCACCCGACAGACCTCTGGGGCCAACGTCCTGACTTTC.